This T cell receptor beta chain is from a study of CD8 T cells in Susac syndrome (dated by TCRdb to about 2019). Turning to the overall study: Of the Susac syndrome patients who were sequenced, eight were in clinical remission while six had clinically active disease. At the time of blood withdrawal, Susac syndrome patients were either therapy-naive, taking corticosteroids (with some also receiving IVIg), or on IVIg alone. Whether CD8+ T cell activation and differentiation in Susac syndrome was antigen driven was tested using repertoire sequencing. The study compared CD8+ T cell repertoire clonality among approximately twelve healthy donors, some 14 Susac syndrome patients and roughly 16 multiple sclerosis patients.

In regard to this clonotype: The antigen it recognizes is unknown. No per-base quality is available; no much larger clone lies one base away.

V and J lose 0 bases and 3 bases, and a span of 15 bases separates them. Counted from cysteine to phenylalanine, this CDR3 has 17 amino acids. Solely the CDR3 DNA is kept, with 51 bases framed from the first base. CDR1 and CDR2, per the germline V gene, are MNHEY and SVGAGI. Peripheral blood CD8+ and CD4+ T cells from healthy donors, Susac syndrome patients and multiple sclerosis patients were profiled by high-throughput TCR beta sequencing. The Susac syndrome patients fulfilled recently defined diagnostic criteria for definite or probable disease. Bulk CD8+ and CD4+ T cells were purified by magnetic negative isolation, while CD8+ TEMRA cells were enriched using FACS. Blood was drawn into EDTA tubes, processed within 24 hours, and PBMCs were isolated by density gradient centrifugation. PBMCs intended for TCR sequencing were frozen in liquid nitrogen and were later thawed in a 37 degrees C water bath. The sorted or isolated CD4+, CD8+ and CD8+ TEMRA cells reached a purity of at least 90%.

RNA was extracted with the RNeasy kit and roughly 0.45 to 1 ug was reverse transcribed using random hexamers. TCR beta CDR3 regions were amplified with the immunoSEQ multiplex PCR assay covering 54 Vbeta and 13 Jbeta segments. PCR amplification bias was corrected by using a synthetic template baseline for primer optimization and computational correction. Per the original workflow: Only productive sequences were kept, with reads annotated to V, D and J genes according to IMGT and analyzed in immunoSEQ Analyzer. Clonality was computed as one minus Shannon entropy normalized by log2 of the number of productive unique sequences. Public and private clones were assessed among the 100 most prevalent clones of each patient and control. Clones were defined as Susac-specific if absent from the healthy and MS cohorts, from 1052 published viral clones and from other ImmuneACCESS disease sequences. Starting from the raw public reads, TCRdb applied fastp trimming at Q25, assembled clones with MiXCR and retained in-frame beta chains. Rows with one shared CDR3 protein collapse into an entry with the most common genes and DNA. The V and J calls reflect TCRdb's pipeline rather than the authors' work. The sample data list fewer than 85,000 distinct CDR3 sequences, and approximately 94% of these were observed just once. About 0.48% of the sample is taken by the ten largest.

The full study reports these points: CD8+ repertoires in Susac syndrome showed clonal expansion, which was highest in CD8+ TEMRA cells and was greater in clinically active patients than in remitting patients. Looking at Susac-specific public clones, the researchers identified about 15 in the total CD8+ repertoire and roughly 5 in the CD8+ TEMRA repertoire. The number of individuals in the TCR sequencing and HLA analysis was acknowledged as relatively small.

The sample comprised CD8+ T cells from PBMCs. The chain uses TRBV6-5 and TRBJ2-4; possibly the D gene is TRBD2, per 5 matching bases. This clonotype originated in a human donor with Susac syndrome. The CDR3 protein sequence reads: CASSYSLDGVDKNIQYF. The DNA is as follows: TGTGCCAGCAGTTACTCACTAGACGGGGTGGACAAAAACATTCAGTACTTC.